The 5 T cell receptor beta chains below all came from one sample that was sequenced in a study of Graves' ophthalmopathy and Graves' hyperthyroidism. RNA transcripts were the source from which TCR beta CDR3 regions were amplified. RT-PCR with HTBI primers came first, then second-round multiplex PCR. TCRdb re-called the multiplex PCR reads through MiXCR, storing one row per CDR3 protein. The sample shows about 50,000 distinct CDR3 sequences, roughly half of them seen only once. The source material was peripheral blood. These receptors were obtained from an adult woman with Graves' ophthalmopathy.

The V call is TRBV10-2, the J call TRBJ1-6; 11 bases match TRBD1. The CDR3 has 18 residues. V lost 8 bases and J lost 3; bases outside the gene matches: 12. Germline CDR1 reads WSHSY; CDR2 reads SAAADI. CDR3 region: CASGGGQGADFYNSPLHF. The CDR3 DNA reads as TGCGCCAGCGGGGGAGGACAGGGGGCTGACTTCTATAATTCACCCCTCCACTTT.

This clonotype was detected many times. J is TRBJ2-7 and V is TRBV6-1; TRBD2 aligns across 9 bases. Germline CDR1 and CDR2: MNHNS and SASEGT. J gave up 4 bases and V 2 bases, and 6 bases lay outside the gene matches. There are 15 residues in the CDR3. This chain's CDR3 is CASSEKVAGAYEQYF. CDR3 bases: TGTGCCAGCAGTGAAAAAGTAGCGGGAGCATACGAGCAGTACTTC.

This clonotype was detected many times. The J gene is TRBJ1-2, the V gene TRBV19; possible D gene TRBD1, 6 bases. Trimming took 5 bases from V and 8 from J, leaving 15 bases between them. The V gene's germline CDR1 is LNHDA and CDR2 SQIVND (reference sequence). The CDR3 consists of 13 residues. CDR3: CASSPTGTSGYTF. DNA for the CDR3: TGTGCCAGTAGTCCAACAGGGACGAGCGGCTACACCTTC.

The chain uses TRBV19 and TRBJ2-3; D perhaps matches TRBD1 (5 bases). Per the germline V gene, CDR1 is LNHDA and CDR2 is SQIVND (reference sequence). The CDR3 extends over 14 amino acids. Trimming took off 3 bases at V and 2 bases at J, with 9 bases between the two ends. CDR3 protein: CASSMDKYTDTQYF. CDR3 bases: TGTGCCAGTAGTATGGACAAATACACAGATACGCAGTATTTT.

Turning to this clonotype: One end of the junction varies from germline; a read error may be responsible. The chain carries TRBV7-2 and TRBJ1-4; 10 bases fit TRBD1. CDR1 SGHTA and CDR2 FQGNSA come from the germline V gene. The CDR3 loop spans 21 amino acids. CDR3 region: CASSLLIPGQGIFGSNEKLFF. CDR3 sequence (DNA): TGCGCCAGCAGCCTCCTCATTCCGGGACAGGGGATCTTCGGGTCTAATGAAAAACTGTTTTTT.